This entry lists 11 T cell receptor beta chains sequenced from one sample in a study of identical twins. A single record per CDR3 protein comes from TCRdb applying MiXCR to the 5' RACE reads. Seen here are around 370,000 distinct CDR3 sequences, approximately 8.8% observed once, and the top ten hold under 10%. The specimen sequenced was naive T cells sorted from blood. The receptors were sampled from a woman in her forties or fifties in good health.

This clonotype was counted between two and nine times. The chain employs TRBV5-1 and TRBJ2-2; D is possibly TRBD1 or TRBD2 (5 bases each). Germline CDR1 is SGHRS and CDR2 is YFSETQ. The CDR3 totals 15 residues. Trimming shortened V by 3 bases and J by 1 base, and 10 bases separated the two germline ends. The CDR3 DNA reads as TGCGCCAGCAGCTCGGGACCGAAGAACACCGGGGAGCTGTTTTTT. Amino acid sequence: CASSSGPKNTGELFF. Supplemented by reference TRBV5-1 and TRBJ2-2, the full variable domain reads KAGVTQTPRYLIKTRGQQVTLSCSPISGHRSVSWYQQTPGQGLQFLFEYFSETQRNKGNFPGRFSGRQFSNSRSEMNVSTLELGDSALYLCASSSGPKNTGELFFGEGSRLTVL.

The gene calls are TRBV7-6 and TRBJ2-1; D gene unclear. The CDR3 length is 16 residues. V was shortened by 1 base and J by 6 bases, with 16 bases between the two germline ends. Germline V gives CDR1 SGHVS, CDR2 FNYEAQ. CDR3 sequence (DNA): TGTGCCAGCAGCTTAGTGTTGGAAGGGCCGGCCAATGAGCAGTTCTTC. It yields the protein CASSLVLEGPANEQFF. Together with reference TRBV7-6 and TRBJ2-1, the CDR3 gives the full variable domain: GAGVSQSPRYKVTKRGQDVALRCDPISGHVSLYWYRQALGQGPEFLTYFNYEAQQDKSGLPNDRFSAERPEGSISTLTIQRTEQRDSAMYRCASSLVLEGPANEQFFGPGTRLTVL.

This clonotype showed up just a few times. This sequence joins TRBV14 and TRBJ1-4, with D hard to call. The CDR3 contains 15 residues. Deletions cut 2 bases from V and 8 bases from J, with 15 bases between. Germline values: CDR1 SGHDN, CDR2 FVKESK. The CDR3 loop is CASSQRWRGGEKLFF. CDR3 coding DNA: TGTGCCAGCAGCCAAAGATGGCGGGGAGGGGAAAAACTGTTTTTT.

This clonotype appeared many times. The chain is built from TRBV12-3 or TRBV12-4 and TRBJ2-3; unclear D gene. This CDR3 region has 16 residues. Trimming shortened V by 5 bases and J by 1 base, and 16 bases separated the two germline ends. This CDR3 is CASSLKRHDGTDTQYF. The CDR3 DNA is TGTGCCAGCAGTCTTAAGAGACACGATGGCACAGATACGCAGTATTTT.

This clonotype showed up just a few times. This chain connects TRBV30 to TRBJ1-2, with D possibly TRBD1 on 5 matching bases. This CDR3 region has 12 residues. CDR1 and CDR2 from the germline V gene are GTSNPN and SVGIG (reference sequence). The germline V and J ends were trimmed by 2 bases and 4 bases, with 8 bases remaining between them. CDR3: CAWSTGLYGYTF. In DNA, the CDR3 is TGTGCCTGGAGTACGGGGCTCTATGGCTACACCTTC.

This clonotype was seen many times. The gene calls are TRBV7-8 and TRBJ2-3; TRBD1 matches at 8 bases. V trimming: 0 bases; J trimming: 4 bases; junction bases outside the gene matches: 9. Germline loops: CDR1 SGHVS, CDR2 FQNEAQ. The CDR3 contains 17 residues. The CDR3, as DNA: TGTGCCAGCAGCTTAGCGAGGCACAGGGGGGTGGCAGATACGCAGTATTTT. It codes for CASSLARHRGVADTQYF. Full variable domain (outside the CDR3, taken from reference TRBV7-8 and TRBJ2-3): GAGVSQSPRYKVAKRGQDVALRCDPISGHVSLFWYQQALGQGPEFLTYFQNEAQLDKSGLPSDRFFAERPEGSVSTLKIQRTQQEDSAVYLCASSLARHRGVADTQYFGPGTRLTVL.

The chain employs TRBV9 and TRBJ2-2; no definite D call. V shed 4 bases and J shed 4 bases, with 14 bases lying between them. The length of the CDR3 is 15 residues. Germline assignment: CDR1 SGDLS and CDR2 YYNGEE. The CDR3 loop is CASSLEAPGTGELFF. The CDR3 nucleotides read TGTGCCAGCAGCTTGGAAGCCCCGGGCACCGGGGAGCTGTTTTTT.

This clonotype has just a few counts. The genes are TRBV19 and TRBJ2-7, with 8 bases aligning to TRBD2. The CDR3 contains 15 residues. V trimming: 2 bases; J trimming: 3 bases; junction bases outside the gene matches: 6. Germline V gene data show CDR1 as LNHDA and CDR2 as SQIVND (reference sequence). In DNA, the CDR3 is TGTGCCAGTAGTATACGCGGGAGGCCTTACTACGAGCAGTACTTC. Protein product: CASSIRGRPYYEQYF.

A few counts support this clonotype. The chain combines TRBV12-3 or TRBV12-4 with TRBJ2-2, with no clear D. Trimming stripped 7 bases from V and 3 bases from J, with 6 bases between. This CDR3 contains 12 residues. The CDR3 DNA is TGTGCCAGCACCGTATACACCGGGGAGCTGTTTTTT. Amino acid sequence: CASTVYTGELFF.

This chain uses TRBV6-1 with TRBJ2-7; D not resolved. CDR1 MNHNS and CDR2 SASEGT come from the germline V gene. The CDR3 runs to 14 residues. V lost 3 bases and J 0 bases, leaving 9 bases between the germline ends. Written as DNA, the CDR3 is TGTGCCAGCAGTGAGAGCTACCCCTCCTACGAGCAGTACGTC. As protein: CASSESYPSYEQYV.

Ten or more counts support this clonotype. The chain has TRBV12-3 or TRBV12-4 and TRBJ1-2, with D tentatively TRBD1 (5 bases). The CDR3 has 14 amino acids. Trimming took 10 bases from V and 8 from J, leaving 23 bases between them. The CDR3 here is CATNLLSGSGGYTF. CDR3 sequence (DNA): TGTGCCACCAACCTACTATCAGGGTCGGGCGGCTACACCTTC.